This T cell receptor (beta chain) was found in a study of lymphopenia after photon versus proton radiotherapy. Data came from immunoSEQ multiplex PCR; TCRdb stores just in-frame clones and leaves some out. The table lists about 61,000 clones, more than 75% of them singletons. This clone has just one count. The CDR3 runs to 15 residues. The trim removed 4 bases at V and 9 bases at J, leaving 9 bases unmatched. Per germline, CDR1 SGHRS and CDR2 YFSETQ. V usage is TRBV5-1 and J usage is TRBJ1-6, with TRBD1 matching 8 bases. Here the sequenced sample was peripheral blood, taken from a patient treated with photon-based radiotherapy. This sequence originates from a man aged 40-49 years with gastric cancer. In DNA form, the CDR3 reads TGCGCCAGCAGCCGGGGACCAACAGGGGGTTCACCCCTCCACTTT. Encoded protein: CASSRGPTGGSPLHF.